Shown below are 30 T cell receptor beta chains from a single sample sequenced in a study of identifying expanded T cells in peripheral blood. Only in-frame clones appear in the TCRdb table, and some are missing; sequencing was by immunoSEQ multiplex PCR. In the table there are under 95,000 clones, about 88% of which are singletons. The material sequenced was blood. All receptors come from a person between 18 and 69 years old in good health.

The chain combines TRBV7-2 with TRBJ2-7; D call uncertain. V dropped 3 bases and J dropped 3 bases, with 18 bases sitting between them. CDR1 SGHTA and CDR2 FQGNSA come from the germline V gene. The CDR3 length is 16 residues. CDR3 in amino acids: CASSFGVTIDVYEQYF. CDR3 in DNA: TGTGCCAGCAGCTTTGGTGTGACAATCGACGTCTACGAGCAGTACTTC.

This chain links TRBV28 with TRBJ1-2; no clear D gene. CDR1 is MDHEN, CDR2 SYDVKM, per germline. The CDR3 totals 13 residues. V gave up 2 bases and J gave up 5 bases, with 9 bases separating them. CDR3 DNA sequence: TGTGCCAGCAGTTTAGAAACAGATTATGGCTACACCTTC. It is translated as CASSLETDYGYTF.

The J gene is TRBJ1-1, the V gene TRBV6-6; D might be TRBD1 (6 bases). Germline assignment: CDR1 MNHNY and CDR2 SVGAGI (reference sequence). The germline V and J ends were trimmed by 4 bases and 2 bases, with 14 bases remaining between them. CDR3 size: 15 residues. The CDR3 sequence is CASSSPGQSNTEAFF. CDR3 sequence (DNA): TGTGCCAGCAGTTCCCCAGGACAGTCTAACACTGAAGCTTTCTTT.

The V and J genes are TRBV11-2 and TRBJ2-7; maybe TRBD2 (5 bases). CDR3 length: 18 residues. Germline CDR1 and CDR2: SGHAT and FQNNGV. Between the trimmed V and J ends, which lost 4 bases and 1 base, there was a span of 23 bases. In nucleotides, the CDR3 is TGTGCCAGCAGCTCGATAGGAGGTACTAGACCCCATTCCTACGAGCAGTACTTC. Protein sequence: CASSSIGGTRPHSYEQYF.

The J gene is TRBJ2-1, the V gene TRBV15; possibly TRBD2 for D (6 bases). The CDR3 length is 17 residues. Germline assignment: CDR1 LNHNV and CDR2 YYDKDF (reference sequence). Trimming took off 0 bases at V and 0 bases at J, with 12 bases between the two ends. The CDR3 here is CATSRDLGGGSYNEQFF. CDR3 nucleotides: TGTGCCACCAGCAGAGATTTGGGGGGTGGCTCCTACAATGAGCAGTTCTTC.

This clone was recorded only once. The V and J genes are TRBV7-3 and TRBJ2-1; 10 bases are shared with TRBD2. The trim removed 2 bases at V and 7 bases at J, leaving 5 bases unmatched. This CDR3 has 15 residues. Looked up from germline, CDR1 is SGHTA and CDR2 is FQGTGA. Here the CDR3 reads CASSLSPSGRNEQFF. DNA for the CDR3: TGTGCCAGCAGCTTATCCCCTAGCGGGAGAAATGAGCAGTTCTTC.

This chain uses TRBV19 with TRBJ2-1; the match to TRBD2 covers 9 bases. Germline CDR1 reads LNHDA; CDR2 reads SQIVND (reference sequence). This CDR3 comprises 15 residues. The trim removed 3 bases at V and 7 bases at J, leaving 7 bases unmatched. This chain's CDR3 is CASSMRAGGQNEQFF. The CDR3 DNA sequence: TGTGCCAGTAGTATGCGTGCGGGAGGGCAAAATGAGCAGTTCTTC.

CDR3 sequence: CASSLSGSTDTQYF. As DNA, the CDR3 is TGTGCCAGCAGCTTAAGCGGGAGCACAGATACGCAGTATTTT. The chain uses TRBV7-2 and TRBJ2-3; perhaps TRBD2 as D (6 bases). Germline V gene data show CDR1 as SGHTA and CDR2 as FQGNSA. V dropped 2 bases and J dropped 0 bases, with 6 bases sitting between them. The CDR3 is 14 amino acids.

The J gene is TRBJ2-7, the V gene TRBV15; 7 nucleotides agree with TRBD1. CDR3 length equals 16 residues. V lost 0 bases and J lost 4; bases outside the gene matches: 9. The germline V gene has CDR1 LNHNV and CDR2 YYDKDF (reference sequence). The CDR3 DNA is TGTGCCACCAGCAGAGAAGGAGCGGACAGGCGTTACGAGCAGTACTTC. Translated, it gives CATSREGADRRYEQYF.

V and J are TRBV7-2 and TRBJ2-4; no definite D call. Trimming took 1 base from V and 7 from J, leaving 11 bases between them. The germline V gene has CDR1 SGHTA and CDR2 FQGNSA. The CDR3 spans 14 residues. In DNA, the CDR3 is TGTGCCAGCAGCTTAGGCGGCCTCGGGAACATTCAGTACTTC. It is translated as CASSLGGLGNIQYF.

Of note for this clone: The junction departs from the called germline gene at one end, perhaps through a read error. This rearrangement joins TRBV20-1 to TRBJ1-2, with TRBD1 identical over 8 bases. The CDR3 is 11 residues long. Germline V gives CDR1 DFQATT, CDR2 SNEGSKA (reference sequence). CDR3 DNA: TGCAGTGCTAGAGGTCTGGGACAGGTTGACTTC. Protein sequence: CSARGLGQVDF.

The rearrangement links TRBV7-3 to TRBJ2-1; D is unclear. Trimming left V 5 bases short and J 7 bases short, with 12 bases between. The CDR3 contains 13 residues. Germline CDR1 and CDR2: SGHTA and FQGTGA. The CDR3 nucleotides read TGTGCCAGCAGCGCAAAGGCTAGAAATGAGCAGTTCTTC. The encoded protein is CASSAKARNEQFF.

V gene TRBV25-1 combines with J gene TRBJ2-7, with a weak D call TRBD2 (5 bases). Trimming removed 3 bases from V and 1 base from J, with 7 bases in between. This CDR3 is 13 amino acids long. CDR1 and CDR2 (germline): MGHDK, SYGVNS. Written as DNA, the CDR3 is TGTGCCAGCAGTGAGAGCGGATCCTACGAGCAGTACTTC. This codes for CASSESGSYEQYF.

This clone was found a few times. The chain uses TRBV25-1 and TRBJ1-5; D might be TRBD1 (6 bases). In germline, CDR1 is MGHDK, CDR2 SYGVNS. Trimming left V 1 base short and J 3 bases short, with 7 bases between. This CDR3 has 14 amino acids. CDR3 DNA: TGTGCCAGCAGTGAATCAGGGGCCAATCAGCCCCAGCATTTT. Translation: CASSESGANQPQHF.

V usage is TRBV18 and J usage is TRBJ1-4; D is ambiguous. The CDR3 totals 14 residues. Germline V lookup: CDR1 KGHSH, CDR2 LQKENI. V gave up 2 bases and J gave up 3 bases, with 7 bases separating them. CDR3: CASSPREANEKLFF. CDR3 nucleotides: TGTGCCAGCTCACCAAGGGAAGCTAATGAAAAACTGTTTTTT. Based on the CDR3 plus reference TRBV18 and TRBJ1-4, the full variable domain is NAGVMQNPRHLVRRRGQEARLRCSPMKGHSHVYWYRQLPEEGLKFMVYLQKENIIDESGMPKERFSAEFPKEGPSILRIQQVVRGDSAAYFCASSPREANEKLFFGSGTQLSVL.

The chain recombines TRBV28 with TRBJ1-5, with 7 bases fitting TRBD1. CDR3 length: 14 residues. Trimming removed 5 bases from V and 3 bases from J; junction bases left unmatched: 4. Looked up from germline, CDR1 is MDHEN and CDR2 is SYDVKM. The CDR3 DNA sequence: TGTGCCAGCAGTCCCGACAGGGTCAATCAGCCCCAGCATTTT. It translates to CASSPDRVNQPQHF.

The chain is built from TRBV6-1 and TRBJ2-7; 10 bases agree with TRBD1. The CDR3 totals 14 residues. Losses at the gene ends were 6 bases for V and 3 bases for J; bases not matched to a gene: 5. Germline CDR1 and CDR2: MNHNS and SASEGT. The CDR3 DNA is TGTGCCAGCAGGAAAAGGGACAGGGGCTACGAGCAGTACTTC. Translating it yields CASRKRDRGYEQYF.

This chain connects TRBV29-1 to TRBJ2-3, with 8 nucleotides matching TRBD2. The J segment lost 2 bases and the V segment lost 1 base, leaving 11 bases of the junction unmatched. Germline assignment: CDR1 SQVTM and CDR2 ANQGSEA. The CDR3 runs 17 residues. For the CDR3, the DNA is TGCAGCGTTGAAGCCTGGGACACGGGAGGGATCACAGATACGCAGTATTTT. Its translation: CSVEAWDTGGITDTQYF.

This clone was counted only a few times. The CDR3 region has the DNA TGTGCCAGCAGTGGGGCGATTGATGGGGCCAACGTCCTGACTTTC. Amino acid sequence: CASSGAIDGANVLTF. This sequence joins TRBV6-5 and TRBJ2-6, with D possibly being TRBD1 (5 bases). The germline V and J ends were trimmed by 5 bases and 3 bases, with 11 bases remaining between them. CDR3 length: 15 residues. Germline V CDR1 and CDR2: MNHEY, SVGAGI.

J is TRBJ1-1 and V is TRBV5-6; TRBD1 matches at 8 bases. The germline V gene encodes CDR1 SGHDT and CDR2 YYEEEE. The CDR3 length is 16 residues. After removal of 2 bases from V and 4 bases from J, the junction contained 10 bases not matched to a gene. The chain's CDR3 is CASSFRLTGGVTEAFF. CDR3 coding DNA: TGTGCCAGCAGCTTCCGATTAACAGGGGGGGTCACTGAAGCTTTCTTT.

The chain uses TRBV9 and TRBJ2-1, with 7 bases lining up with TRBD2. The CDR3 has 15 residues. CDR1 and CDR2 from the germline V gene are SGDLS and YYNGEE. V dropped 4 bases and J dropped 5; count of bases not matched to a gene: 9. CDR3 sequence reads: CASSPLREPDNEQFF. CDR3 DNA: TGTGCCAGCAGCCCTCTGCGGGAGCCGGACAATGAGCAGTTCTTC.

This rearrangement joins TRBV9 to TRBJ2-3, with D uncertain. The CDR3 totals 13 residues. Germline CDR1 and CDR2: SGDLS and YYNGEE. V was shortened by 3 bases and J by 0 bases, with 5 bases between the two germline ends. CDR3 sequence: CASSASSTDTQYF. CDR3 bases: TGTGCCAGCAGCGCAAGTAGCACAGATACGCAGTATTTT.

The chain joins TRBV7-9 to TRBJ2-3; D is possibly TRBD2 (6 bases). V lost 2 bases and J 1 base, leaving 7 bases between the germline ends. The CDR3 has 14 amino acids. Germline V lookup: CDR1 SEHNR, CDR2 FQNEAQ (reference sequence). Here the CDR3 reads CASSLIAGTDTQYF. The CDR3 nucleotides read TGTGCCAGCAGCTTAATAGCGGGCACAGATACGCAGTATTTT.

This CDR3 is CASSLLSSGANVLTF. Written as DNA, the CDR3 is TGTGCCAGCAGCTTGCTGAGCTCTGGGGCCAACGTCCTGACTTTC. The J gene is TRBJ2-6, the V gene TRBV5-4; D is unclear. Germline CDR1 reads SGHNT; CDR2 reads YYREEE (reference sequence). V was cut by 1 base and J by 0 bases, with 5 bases left in between. The CDR3 runs 15 residues. The variable domain in full, with the rest retrieved from reference TRBV5-4 and TRBJ2-6, is ETGVTQSPTHLIKTRGQQVTLRCSSQSGHNTVSWYQQALGQGPQFIFQYYREEENGRGNFPPRFSGLQFPNYSSELNVNALELDDSALYLCASSLLSSGANVLTFGAGSRLTVL.

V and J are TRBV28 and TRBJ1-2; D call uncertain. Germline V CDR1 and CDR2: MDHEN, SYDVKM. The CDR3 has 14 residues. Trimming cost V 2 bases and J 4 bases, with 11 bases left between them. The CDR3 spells CASSLTGQTYGYTF. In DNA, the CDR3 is TGTGCCAGCAGTTTAACGGGCCAGACCTATGGCTACACCTTC.

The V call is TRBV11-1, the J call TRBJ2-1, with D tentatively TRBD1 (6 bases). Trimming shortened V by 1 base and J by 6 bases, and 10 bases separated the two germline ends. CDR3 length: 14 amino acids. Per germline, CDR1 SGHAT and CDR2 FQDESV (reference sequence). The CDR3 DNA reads TGTGCCAGCAGCTTAGACAGGGTTGGCAATGAGCAGTTCTTC. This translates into CASSLDRVGNEQFF. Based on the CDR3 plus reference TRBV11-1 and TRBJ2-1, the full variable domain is EAEVAQSPRYKITEKSQAVAFWCDPISGHATLYWYRQILGQGPELLVQFQDESVVDDSQLPKDRFSAERLKGVDSTLKIQPAELGDSAMYLCASSLDRVGNEQFFGPGTRLTVL.

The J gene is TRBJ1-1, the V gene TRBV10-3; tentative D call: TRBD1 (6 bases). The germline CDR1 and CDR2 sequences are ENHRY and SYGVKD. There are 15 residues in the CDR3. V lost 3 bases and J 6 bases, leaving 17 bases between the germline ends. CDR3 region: CAISERGSGGSEAFF. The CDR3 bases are TGTGCCATCAGTGAAAGGGGGTCGGGGGGCTCTGAAGCTTTCTTT.

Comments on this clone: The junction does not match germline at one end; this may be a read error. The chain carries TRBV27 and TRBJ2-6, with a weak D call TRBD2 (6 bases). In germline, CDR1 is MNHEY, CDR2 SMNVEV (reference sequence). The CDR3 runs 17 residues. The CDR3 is CASRLSGVASGANVLTF. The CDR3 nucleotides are TGTGCCAGCAGGTTATCGGGGGTCGCTTCTGGGGCCAACGTCCTGACTTTC.

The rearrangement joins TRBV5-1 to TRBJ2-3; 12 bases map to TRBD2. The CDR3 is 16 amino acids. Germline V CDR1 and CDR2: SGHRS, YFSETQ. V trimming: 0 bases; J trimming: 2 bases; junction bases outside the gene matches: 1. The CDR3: CASSLGTSGVTDTQYF. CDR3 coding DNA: TGCGCCAGCAGCTTGGGGACTAGCGGGGTCACAGATACGCAGTATTTT.

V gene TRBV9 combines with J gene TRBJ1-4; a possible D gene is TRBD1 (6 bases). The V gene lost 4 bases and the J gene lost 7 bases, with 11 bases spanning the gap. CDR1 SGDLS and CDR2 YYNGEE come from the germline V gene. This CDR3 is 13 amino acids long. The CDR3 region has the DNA TGTGCCAGCAGCCCCGGACAGTTTGAAAAACTGTTTTTT. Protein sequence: CASSPGQFEKLFF.